This T cell receptor (beta chain) was found in a study of T cell responses to AZD1222 COVID-19 vaccine. About the research overall: Second doses that came at about 4 or about 12 weeks were put together. Study-level points and caveats: Among vaccine-associated CD4 TCRs, coverage spanned spike, with dominance at 160-218 and 743-854.

Worth noting for this clone: Its specificity is not known.

With 6 bases clipped from V and 5 bases from J, the junction kept 6 bases outside the gene matches. Germline assignment: CDR1 LNHDA and CDR2 SQIVND (reference sequence). The CDR3 covers 15 residues. Data came from immunoSEQ multiplex PCR; TCRdb stores just in-frame clones and leaves some out. The sample records 90,000 to 130,000 clones, about four fifths being singletons. The sequencing here drew on peripheral blood, taken on day 0 of AZD1222 vaccination. J is TRBJ1-4 and V is TRBV19, with 10 bases matching TRBD1. This TCR derives from an adult in good health. CDR3: CASRDSDRGNEKLFF. The CDR3, as DNA: TGTGCCAGTAGGGACTCGGACAGGGGGAATGAAAAACTGTTTTTT. The variable domain in full, completed from reference TRBV19 and TRBJ1-4, reads DGGITQSPKYLFRKEGQNVTLSCEQNLNHDAMYWYRQDPGQGLRLIYYSQIVNDFQKGDIAEGYSVSREKKESFPLTVTSAQKNPTAFYLCASRDSDRGNEKLFFGSGTQLSVL.